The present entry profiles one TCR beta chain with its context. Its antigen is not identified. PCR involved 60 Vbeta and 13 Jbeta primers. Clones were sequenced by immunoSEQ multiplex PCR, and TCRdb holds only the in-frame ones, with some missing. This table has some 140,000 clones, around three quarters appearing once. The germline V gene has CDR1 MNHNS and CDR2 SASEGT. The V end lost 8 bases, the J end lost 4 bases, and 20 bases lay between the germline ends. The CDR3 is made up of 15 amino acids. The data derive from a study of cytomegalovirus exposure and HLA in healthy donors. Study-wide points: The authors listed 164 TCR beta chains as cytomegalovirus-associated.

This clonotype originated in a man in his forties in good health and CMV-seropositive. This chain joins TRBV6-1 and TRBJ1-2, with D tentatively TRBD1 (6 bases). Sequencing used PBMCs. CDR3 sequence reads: CASAPFTLGGYGYTF. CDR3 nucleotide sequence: TGTGCCAGCGCACCGTTCACCTTAGGGGGCTATGGCTACACCTTC.